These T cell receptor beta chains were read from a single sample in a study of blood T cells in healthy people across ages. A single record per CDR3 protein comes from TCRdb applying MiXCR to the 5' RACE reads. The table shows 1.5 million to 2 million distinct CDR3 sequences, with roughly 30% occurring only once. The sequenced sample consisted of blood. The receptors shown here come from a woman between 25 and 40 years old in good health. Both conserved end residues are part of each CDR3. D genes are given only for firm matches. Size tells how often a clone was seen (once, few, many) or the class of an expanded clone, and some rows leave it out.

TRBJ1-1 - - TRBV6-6 TGTGCCAGCAGTTTGACTGAGACCCCCACTACTGAAGCTTTCTTT CASSLTETPTTEAFF
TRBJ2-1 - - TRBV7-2 TGTGCCAGCAGCTTAGGGGGTGGGGCTAGCTGGAATGAGCAGTTCTTC CASSLGGGASWNEQFF
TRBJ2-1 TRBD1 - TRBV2 TGTGCCAGCAGTGGAGACAGGGTTTTAGTTTTCGATGAGCAGTTCTTC CASSGDRVLVFDEQFF
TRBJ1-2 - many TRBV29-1 TGCAGCGTTGGGGGCGGTCCCTATGGCTACACCTTC CSVGGGPYGYTF
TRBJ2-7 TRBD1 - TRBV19 TGTGCCAGTAGTATGGGGACAGACACCGCCCCGTCCGAGCAGTACTTC CASSMGTDTAPSEQYF
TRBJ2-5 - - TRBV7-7 TGTGCCAGCAGCCCCGAAACTTGGGGTGGGGAGACCCAGTACTTC CASSPETWGGETQYF
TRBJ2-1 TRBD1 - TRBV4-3 TGCGCCAGCAGCCAGGGACAGGGACGCTACGAGCAGTTCTTC CASSQGQGRYEQFF
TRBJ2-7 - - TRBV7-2 TGTGCCAGCAGCTTATTTACGATCCACGAGCAGTACTTC CASSLFTIHEQYF
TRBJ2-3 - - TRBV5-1 TGCGCCAGCAGACGGGATGGCACAGATACGCGGGATTTT CASRRDGTDTRDF
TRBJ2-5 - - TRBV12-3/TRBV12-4 TGTGCCGGCAGTTTATTGGGCTCGTACGGGACCCAGTACTTC CAGSLLGSYGTQYF
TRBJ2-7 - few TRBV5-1 TGCGCCAGCAGCTTGGCCATCCAACCCCCCTACGAGCAGTACTTC CASSLAIQPPYEQYF
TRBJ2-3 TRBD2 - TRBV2 TGTGCCAGCCGGGGGGACGAGGTCACAGATACGCAGTATTTT CASRGDEVTDTQYF
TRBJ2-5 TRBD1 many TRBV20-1 TGCAGTGCGTCGGGACAGGGGGAGACCCAGTACTTC CSASGQGETQYF
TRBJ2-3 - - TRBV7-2 TGTGCCTGCAGCTTAGGGCAGGGTGGGTCAGATACGCAGTATTTT CACSLGQGGSDTQYF
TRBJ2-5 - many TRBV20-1 TGCAGTGCTAGACTCCTCCAAGAGACCCAGTACTTC CSARLLQETQYF
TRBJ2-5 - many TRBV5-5 TGTGCCAGCAGCTTGCTGTCAGGGCAAGAGACCCAGTACTTC CASSLLSGQETQYF
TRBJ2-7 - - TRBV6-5 TGTGCCAGCAGTTACCAAGGGGGGAACTCCTACGAGCAGTACTTC CASSYQGGNSYEQYF
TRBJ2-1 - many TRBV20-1 TGCAGTGCTAGGCCTGGCTATGAGCAGTTCTTC CSARPGYEQFF
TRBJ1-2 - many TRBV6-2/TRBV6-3 TGTGCCAGCAGTTACTCGGAGACATATGGCTACACCTTC CASSYSETYGYTF
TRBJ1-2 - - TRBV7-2 TGTGCCAGCAGCTTAGCTTCGTATGGGAACTATGGCTACACCTTC CASSLASYGNYGYTF
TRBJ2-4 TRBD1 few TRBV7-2 TGTGCCAGCAGACTACAACTCGGACAGGGTGAAAACATTCAGTACTTC CASRLQLGQGENIQYF
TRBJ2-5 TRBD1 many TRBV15 TGTGCCACCAGCAAACAGGGGGGACAAGAGACCCAGTACTTC CATSKQGGQETQYF
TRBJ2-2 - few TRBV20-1 TGCAGTGCTAGAGATAGTGGGCAGGGGAACACCGGGGAGCTGTTTTTT CSARDSGQGNTGELFF
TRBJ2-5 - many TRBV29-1 TGCAGCGGTGAGGGGGGACCCGCGGAGACCCAGTACTTC CSGEGGPAETQYF
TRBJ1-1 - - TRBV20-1 TGCAGTGCTAGAGATATAGAGGTTAACACTGAAGCTTTCTTT CSARDIEVNTEAFF
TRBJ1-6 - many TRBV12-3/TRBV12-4 TGTGCCAGCAGTCAACTGAAGGGGATTAATTCACCCCTCCACTTT CASSQLKGINSPLHF
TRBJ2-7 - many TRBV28 TGTGCCAGCGGCCGGGCCTTTAGCTCCTACGAGCAGTACTTC CASGRAFSSYEQYF
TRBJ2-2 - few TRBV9 TGTGCCAGTAGGTCCAGCGTCAATCGCGGGGAGCTGTTTTTT CASRSSVNRGELFF
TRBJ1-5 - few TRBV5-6 TGTGCCAGCAGCTTGTTAACGGGAGGAGGCAATCAGCCCCAGCATTTT CASSLLTGGGNQPQHF
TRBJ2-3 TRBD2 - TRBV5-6 TGTGCCAGCAGCACCGGACTAGCGGGAGGGTGGAGCACAGATACGCAGTATTTT CASSTGLAGGWSTDTQYF
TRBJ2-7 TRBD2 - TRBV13 TGTGCCAGCAGCCCGACACCGGGACTAGCGGGAGTCAACGAGCAGTACTTC CASSPTPGLAGVNEQYF
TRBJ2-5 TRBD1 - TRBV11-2 TGTGCCAGCAGCCGACCCAGACAGGGGACAGGGGGTCGAGAGACCCAGTACTTC CASSRPRQGTGGRETQYF
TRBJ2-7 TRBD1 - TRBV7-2 TGTGCCAGCAGCTTAGCGGCCCCGGGACAGGGAGGGTACGAGCAGTACTTC CASSLAAPGQGGYEQYF
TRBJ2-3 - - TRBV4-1 TGCGCCAGCAGCCAAGTCAGGAGGGTTTGGACAGATACGCAGTATTTT CASSQVRRVWTDTQYF
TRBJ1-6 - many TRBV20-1 TGCAGTGCTCGATTTAATTCACCCCTCCACTTT CSARFNSPLHF
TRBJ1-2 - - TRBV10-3 TGTGCCAACCCTGTATCCCCCAGGGAAAGCTATGGCTACACCTTC CANPVSPRESYGYTF
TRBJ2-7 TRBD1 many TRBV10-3 TGTGCCATCAGCGAGGGACAGGGAACGGAGTACTTC CAISEGQGTEYF
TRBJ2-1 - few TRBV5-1 TGCGCCAACAGCTCTGGGGGCGGGGGCAATGAGCAGTTCTTC CANSSGGGGNEQFF
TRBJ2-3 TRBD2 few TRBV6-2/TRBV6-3 TGTGCCAGCAGGCGCGGGGGGTCCCTGGATACGCAGTATTTT CASRRGGSLDTQYF
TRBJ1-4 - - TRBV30 TGTGCCTGGAGTCGCGGGGACACAAGGGAAAAACTGTTTTTT CAWSRGDTREKLFF
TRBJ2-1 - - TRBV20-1 TGCAGTGCTAGATTCGATTCGCCGGTGTCGGGGCGACAGTTCTTC CSARFDSPVSGRQFF
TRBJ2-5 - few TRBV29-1 TGCAGCGTTGAGCCAGAGAAAGAGACCCAGTACTTC CSVEPEKETQYF
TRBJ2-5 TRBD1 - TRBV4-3 TGCGCCAGCAGCATGAACAGGGGAGAGACCCAGTACTTC CASSMNRGETQYF
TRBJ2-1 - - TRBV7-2 TGTGCCAGCAGCACCCAGACGGGCCTCGACAATGAGCAGTTCTTC CASSTQTGLDNEQFF
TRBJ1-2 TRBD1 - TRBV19 TGTGCCAGTAGTATGAGACAGGGGACTAACTATGGCTACACCTTC CASSMRQGTNYGYTF
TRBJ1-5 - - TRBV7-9 TGTGCCAGCAGCCCAGGGCGGACGCGGTCAATGGAGCCCCAGCATTTT CASSPGRTRSMEPQHF
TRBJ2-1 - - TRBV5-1 TGCGCCAGCAGCCCCCCCTCGGGAGCTTTTGACAATGAGCAGTTCTTC CASSPPSGAFDNEQFF
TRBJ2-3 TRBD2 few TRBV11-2 TGTGCCAGCAGCTTAGGGAGCGGGAGGGCGGTAGATACGCAGTATTTT CASSLGSGRAVDTQYF
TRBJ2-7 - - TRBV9 TGTGCCAGCAGCGCCGTCGGACAGAACTACGAGCAGTACTTC CASSAVGQNYEQYF
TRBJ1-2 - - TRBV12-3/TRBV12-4 TGTGCCAGCAGTCCCCCGGGGCATAACTATGGCCACACCTTC CASSPPGHNYGHTF
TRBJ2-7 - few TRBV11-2 TGTGCCAGCAGCTTAGGAGGAGGCGGTAGAACCTACGAGCAGTACTTC CASSLGGGGRTYEQYF